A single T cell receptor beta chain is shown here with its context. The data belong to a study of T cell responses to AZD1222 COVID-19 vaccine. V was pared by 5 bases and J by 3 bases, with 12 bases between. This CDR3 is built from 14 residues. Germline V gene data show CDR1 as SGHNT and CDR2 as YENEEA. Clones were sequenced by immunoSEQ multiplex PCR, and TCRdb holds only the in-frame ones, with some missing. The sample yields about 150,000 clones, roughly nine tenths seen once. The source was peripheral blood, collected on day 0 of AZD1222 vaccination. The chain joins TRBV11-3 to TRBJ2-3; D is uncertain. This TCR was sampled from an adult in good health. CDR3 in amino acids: CASSPRRGTDTQYF. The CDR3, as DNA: TGTGCCAGCAGCCCGAGGCGTGGAACAGATACGCAGTATTTT.